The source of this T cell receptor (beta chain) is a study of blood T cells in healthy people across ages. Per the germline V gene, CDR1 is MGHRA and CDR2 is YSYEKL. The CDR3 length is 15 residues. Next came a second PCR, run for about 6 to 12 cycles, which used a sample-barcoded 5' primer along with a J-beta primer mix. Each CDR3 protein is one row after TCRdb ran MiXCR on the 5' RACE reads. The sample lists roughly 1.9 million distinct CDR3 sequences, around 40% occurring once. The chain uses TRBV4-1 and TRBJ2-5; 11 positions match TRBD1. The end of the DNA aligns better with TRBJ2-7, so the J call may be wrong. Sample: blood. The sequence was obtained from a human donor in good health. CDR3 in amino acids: CASSERTGGIYEQYF. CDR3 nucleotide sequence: TGCGCCAGCAGCGAAAGGACAGGGGGCATCTACGAGCAGTACTTC.